A single sample is the source of the 13 T cell receptor beta chains below, sequenced in a study of lung T cells in sarcoidosis with Löfgren's syndrome (dated by TCRdb to about 2017). The sequencer was an Illumina MiSeq. TCRdb ran its own pipeline on the public reads, namely fastp trimming at Q25 and MiXCR clone calling, and kept in-frame beta chains. Rows merge per CDR3 protein into single entries with the most common DNA and genes. This sample comprises around 9,600 distinct CDR3 sequences, nearly 20% of them detected only once. The top ten clonotypes cover 6% to 9% of the sample. The specimen was CD4+ T cells from bronchoalveolar lavage. These receptors all stem from a human donor with sarcoidosis (Löfgren's syndrome or another form), or a control subject (not recorded which).

In its sample, this clonotype was seen many times. The rearrangement joins TRBV3-1 to TRBJ2-5, with a possible D match to TRBD2 (5 bases). The CDR3 length is 13 residues. Trimming cost V 4 bases and J 1 base, with 7 bases left between them. Germline loops: CDR1 LGHDT, CDR2 YNNKEL (reference sequence). This CDR3 reads CASSPDFQETQYF. The CDR3 DNA follows: TGTGCCAGCAGCCCGGACTTCCAAGAGACCCAGTACTTC.

This clonotype was recorded at least ten times. This chain connects TRBV6-1 to TRBJ1-5; D perhaps matches TRBD1 (6 bases). Trimming took off 1 base at V and 6 bases at J, with 7 bases between the two ends. The length of the CDR3 is 13 residues. Per germline, CDR1 MNHNS and CDR2 SASEGT. CDR3 coding DNA: TGTGCCAGCAGTGAAGGGGGGCCTCAGCCCCAGCATTTT. Its protein is CASSEGGPQPQHF.

At least ten counts were recorded for this clonotype. The chain is built from TRBV7-2 and TRBJ1-4; D possibly corresponds to TRBD1 (5 bases). This CDR3 is built from 17 residues. Germline V gene data show CDR1 as SGHTA and CDR2 as FQGNSA. Trimming pared 0 bases from V and 7 bases from J, leaving 18 bases between. The CDR3 loop reads CASSLAPMTVGGEKLFF. CDR3 coding DNA: TGTGCCAGCAGCTTAGCGCCCATGACAGTCGGGGGTGAAAAACTGTTTTTT.

The CDR3 spells CASTTWVRVTEAFF. CDR3 nucleotides: TGTGCCAGCACTACTTGGGTGCGGGTCACTGAAGCTTTCTTT. The V gene is TRBV28, the J gene TRBJ1-1; no clear D gene. Deletions cut 7 bases from V and 4 bases from J, with 16 bases between. The CDR3 consists of 14 residues. The germline gives CDR1 MDHEN, CDR2 SYDVKM.

The count of this clonotype is one. The chain joins TRBV19 to TRBJ2-3, with 13 positions matching TRBD2. CDR3 length: 23 residues. Germline V gene data show CDR1 as LNHDA and CDR2 as SQIVND (reference sequence). Germline trimming cut 4 bases from V and 11 bases from J; bases unmatched to any gene: 33. Here the CDR3 reads CASSTPQGTLGTSGARSYNEQYF. DNA for the CDR3: TGTGCCAGTAGTACCCCACAGGGGACCCTCGGGACTAGCGGGGCCAGGTCCTACAATGAGCAGTATTTT.

This clonotype was counted many times. The chain links TRBV5-5 to TRBJ1-5, with D possibly being TRBD1 (5 bases). The V gene's germline CDR1 is SGHKS and CDR2 YYEKEE (reference sequence). The CDR3 sequence is 16 residues long. Trimming stripped 0 bases from V and 2 bases from J, with 12 bases between. The chain's CDR3 is CASSLAGGVRNQPQHF. CDR3 DNA: TGTGCCAGCAGCTTGGCCGGGGGGGTACGCAATCAGCCCCAGCATTTT. Together with reference TRBV5-5 and TRBJ1-5, the CDR3 gives the full variable domain: DAGVTQSPTHLIKTRGQQVTLRCSPISGHKSVSWYQQVLGQGPQFIFQYYEKEERGRGNFPDRFSARQFPNYSSELNVNALLLGDSALYLCASSLAGGVRNQPQHFGDGTRLSIL.

This clonotype was recorded a few times. The chain is built from TRBV30 and TRBJ2-2, with D possibly TRBD2 on 5 matching bases. The germline CDR1 and CDR2 sequences are GTSNPN and SVGIG (reference sequence). V lost 0 bases to trimming and J lost 11 bases, with 13 bases between them. CDR3 length: 13 amino acids. The DNA for the CDR3 is TGTGCCTGGAGTGTAAGAGTAGGACTTGAGCTGTTTTTT. This sequence encodes CAWSVRVGLELFF.

V is TRBV2 and J is TRBJ2-2; a weak D match, TRBD2 (6 bases). This CDR3 has 15 amino acids. V dropped 3 bases and J dropped 4 bases, with 12 bases sitting between them. Germline V gives CDR1 SNHLY, CDR2 FYNNEI. CDR3 sequence reads: CASSDRGGSTGELFF. The CDR3 DNA follows: TGTGCCAGCAGTGACCGCGGAGGGAGCACCGGGGAGCTGTTTTTT.

In its sample, this clonotype was seen a few times. CDR3 sequence: CASSSRGGAREQYF. In nucleotides, the CDR3 is TGTGCCAGCAGCTCCCGAGGGGGGGCCCGCGAGCAGTACTTC. The chain combines TRBV3-1 with TRBJ2-7; TRBD2 is a possible D gene (7 bases). The V gene lost 5 bases and the J gene lost 6 bases, with 17 bases spanning the gap. CDR1 and CDR2 (germline): LGHDT, YNNKEL (reference sequence). There are 14 residues in the CDR3.

This clonotype has just a few counts. CDR3 protein: CSVEVGGYGTQYF. The CDR3, as DNA: TGCAGCGTTGAAGTAGGTGGATACGGGACCCAGTACTTC. The rearrangement joins TRBV29-1 to TRBJ2-5; D gene unclear. The CDR3 contains 13 residues. The V and J ends lost 1 base and 7 bases respectively, with 13 bases between them. Germline lookup yields CDR1 SQVTM and CDR2 ANQGSEA.

This clonotype is medium-sized (0.01 to 0.1%) in the sample. This rearrangement joins TRBV7-2 to TRBJ1-1; D is unresolved. With 0 bases removed from V and 4 bases from J, the gap between germline ends came to 6 bases. This CDR3 is built from 13 residues. Germline V gene sequence: CDR1 SGHTA, CDR2 FQGNSA. CDR3 nucleotide sequence: TGTGCCAGCAGCTTAGCCGGGGTCACTGAAGCTTTCTTT. This sequence encodes CASSLAGVTEAFF.

A few counts support this clonotype. A much larger clonotype is one base distant, so this may be a read error. The chain recombines TRBV20-1 with TRBJ2-3; TRBD2 matches at 12 bases. The CDR3 spans 15 residues. Germline V gene sequence: CDR1 DFQATT, CDR2 SNEGSKA (reference sequence). V dropped 3 bases and J dropped 5; count of bases not matched to a gene: 6. The CDR3 region is CSARTSGRNLDTQYF. The DNA of the CDR3 is TGCAGTGCTAGGACTAGCGGGAGAAACTTAGATACGCAGTATTTT.

As for this clonotype: A much larger clone lies one base from this, so it may be a read error. The genes are TRBV9 and TRBJ2-3; 9 bases agree with TRBD1. Per the germline V gene, CDR1 is SGDLS and CDR2 is YYNGEE. CDR3 length: 17 residues. J gave up 4 bases and V 4 bases, and 13 bases lay outside the gene matches. The CDR3 nucleotides are TGTGCCAGCAGCCCCGTCTGGACAGGGGCGAAGGCAGATACGCAGTATTTT. It is translated as CASSPVWTGAKADTQYF. Supplemented by reference TRBV9 and TRBJ2-3, the full variable domain reads DSGVTQTPKHLITATGQRVTLRCSPRSGDLSVYWYQQSLDQGLQFLIQYYNGEERAKGNILERFSAQQFPDLHSELNLSSLELGDSALYFCASSPVWTGAKADTQYFGPGTRLTVL.